This T cell receptor (beta chain) was identified in a study of neurological immune-mediated disorders. Synthesis of cDNA was carried out by template-switch 5'RACE. The reaction used 10-nucleotide random UMIs. TCRdb re-derived calls from the 5' RACE reads in MiXCR, one entry per CDR3 protein. Found here are tens of thousands of distinct CDR3 sequences, approximately 9.1% of them singletons; the top ten hold 1.5% to 2%. This clonotype was seen many times. As yet, its antigen is unknown. Study-wide points: Falling below healthy controls, multiple sclerosis showed the least TCR clonal expansion, while HTLV-1-associated myelopathy showed the most.

From germline, CDR1 is KGHSH and CDR2 LQKENI. With 6 bases clipped from V and 4 bases from J, the junction kept 10 bases outside the gene matches. The CDR3 has 15 amino acids. Sample time point: longitudinal time-point 1 (baseline). The starting material, 2 million PBMCs stored at -80 C, gave rise to the unsorted libraries. Sequences were obtained from PBMCs. The receptor was derived from a woman aged 40 to 50 in good health. The J gene is TRBJ1-1, the V gene TRBV18; 8 nucleotides match TRBD1. The CDR3 coding sequence is TGTGCCAGCTCCCGAAGCGGACAGGGAGGCACTGAAGCTTTCTTT. It encodes CASSRSGQGGTEAFF.